The 4 T cell receptor beta chains listed next were all sequenced from one sample in a study of glioma-infiltrating T cells after dendritic cell vaccination. This table comes from immunoSEQ multiplex PCR, and its TCRdb copy is limited to in-frame clones, with some not included. The sample shows about 90,000 clones, over 65% of them seen only once. The sequencing used blood, collected before dendritic cell vaccination. The receptors derive from a human donor with glioblastoma.

The rearrangement uses TRBV6-5 and TRBJ2-7; no firm D call. The CDR3 has 14 amino acids. Trimming left V 3 bases short and J 0 bases short, with 9 bases between. The germline gives CDR1 MNHEY, CDR2 SVGAGI. CDR3 coding DNA: TGTGCCAGCAGTTATAGCCCTAACTCCTACGAGCAGTACTTC. Amino acids: CASSYSPNSYEQYF.

The chain links TRBV7-6 to TRBJ2-3; tentative D call: TRBD2 (6 bases). The CDR3 spans 17 residues. Germline CDR1 reads SGHVS; CDR2 reads FNYEAQ. Trimming removed 3 bases from V and 2 bases from J, with 18 bases in between. CDR3 bases: TGTGCCAGCAGCTTGCGGCTTAGGCGGGGAAACACAGATACGCAGTATTTT. The encoded protein is CASSLRLRRGNTDTQYF.

The chain couples TRBV10-1 to TRBJ2-3; a weak D match, TRBD2 (5 bases). The V gene lost 6 bases and the J gene lost 4 bases, with 11 bases spanning the gap. This CDR3 has 13 residues. CDR1 and CDR2 from the germline V gene are WNHNN and SYGVQD (reference sequence). CDR3 in amino acids: CASSLGAADTQYF. CDR3 bases: TGCGCCAGCAGCCTCGGAGCGGCAGATACGCAGTATTTT.

This chain connects TRBV4-1 to TRBJ2-5; possible D gene TRBD2, 6 bases. Per germline, CDR1 MGHRA and CDR2 YSYEKL. CDR3 length: 19 residues. Trimming took 3 bases from V and 2 from J, leaving 25 bases between them. This CDR3 reads CASSHPRAGLHKPQETQYF. The CDR3 region has the DNA TGCGCCAGCAGCCACCCCCGTGCGGGACTTCATAAGCCTCAAGAGACCCAGTACTTC.